One and the same sample provided the 30 T cell receptor beta chains below, sequenced in a study of T cell responses to AZD1222 COVID-19 vaccine. Data came from immunoSEQ multiplex PCR; TCRdb stores just in-frame clones and leaves some out. Of under 150,000 clones listed, over 75% are singletons. This sample comprised peripheral blood, obtained on day 0 of MenACWY control vaccination. Receptors were obtained from an adult in good health.

The J gene is TRBJ2-3, the V gene TRBV9; weak D call: TRBD1 (7 bases). The V and J ends lost 7 bases and 5 bases respectively, with 29 bases between them. The length of the CDR3 is 18 residues. CDR1 and CDR2 from the germline V gene are SGDLS and YYNGEE. CDR3 protein: CASGGDRSKAWYGDTQYF. The CDR3 DNA follows: TGTGCCAGCGGCGGGGACAGATCCAAGGCATGGTATGGAGATACGCAGTATTTT.

This chain links TRBV7-2 with TRBJ2-7, with D hard to call. CDR1 and CDR2 (germline): SGHTA, FQGNSA. Trimming stripped 3 bases from V and 3 bases from J, with 9 bases between. CDR3 size: 13 residues. The CDR3 here is CASSFGSDYEQYF. CDR3 bases: TGTGCCAGCAGCTTTGGGTCCGACTACGAGCAGTACTTC.

The chain is built from TRBV10-3 and TRBJ2-7; tentative D call: TRBD1 (6 bases). Between the trimmed V and J ends, which lost 2 bases and 4 bases, there was a span of 15 bases. CDR3 size: 15 residues. Germline V gene lookup returns CDR1 ENHRY and CDR2 SYGVKD. CDR3 region: CAISEPRGGVYEQYF. CDR3 DNA: TGTGCCATCAGTGAGCCCAGGGGTGGAGTGTACGAGCAGTACTTC.

The chain couples TRBV11-3 to TRBJ1-2; possibly TRBD1 for D (5 bases). CDR1 and CDR2 from the germline V gene are SGHNT and YENEEA. The CDR3 is 14 residues long. Trimming stripped 0 bases from V and 8 bases from J, with 13 bases between. Here the CDR3 reads CASSLDPQGAGYTF. CDR3 nucleotide sequence: TGTGCCAGCAGCTTAGATCCCCAGGGTGCGGGCTACACCTTC.

On this clone: The sample holds other DNA sequences that translate to the same CDR3. The V and J genes are TRBV5-1 and TRBJ1-1; 8 positions agree with TRBD1. The CDR3 is 15 residues long. The germline CDR1 and CDR2 sequences are SGHRS and YFSETQ. The trim removed 1 base at V and 2 bases at J, leaving 4 bases unmatched. CDR3 nucleotides: TGCGCCAGCAGCTTGACGGGGACAGGTAACACTGAAGCTTTCTTT. Protein sequence: CASSLTGTGNTEAFF.

V usage is TRBV11-2 and J usage is TRBJ1-3; D unresolved. Trimming cost V 4 bases and J 0 bases, with 13 bases left between them. CDR1 and CDR2 from the germline V gene are SGHAT and FQNNGV. This CDR3 is 16 amino acids long. The CDR3 loop reads CASSWRTESSGNTIYF. The CDR3, as DNA: TGTGCCAGCAGCTGGAGAACAGAGAGCTCTGGAAACACCATATATTTT.

CDR3 nucleotide sequence: TGTGCCAGCAGTACGGAGGAGGAGGGCGAGCAGTACTTC. This codes for CASSTEEEGEQYF. V and J are TRBV2 and TRBJ2-7, with D perhaps TRBD2 (6 bases). Per germline, CDR1 SNHLY and CDR2 FYNNEI. Trimming pared 5 bases from V and 6 bases from J, leaving 14 bases between. This CDR3 is 13 amino acids long.

This chain uses TRBV20-1 with TRBJ2-5; D might be TRBD2 (6 bases). V lost 3 bases, J lost 3 bases, and 11 bases lay in between. The length of the CDR3 is 13 residues. The germline V gene has CDR1 DFQATT and CDR2 SNEGSKA (reference sequence). The DNA for the CDR3 is TGCAGTGCTAGTGGTGGGGGGAAAGAGACCCAGTACTTC. Its translation is CSASGGGKETQYF.

This rearrangement joins TRBV5-5 to TRBJ2-5; D may be TRBD2 (6 bases). This CDR3 has 14 amino acids. Germline V gene data show CDR1 as SGHKS and CDR2 as YYEKEE (reference sequence). V gave up 5 bases and J gave up 3 bases, with 14 bases separating them. CDR3 in amino acids: CASSRRGVEETQYF. The CDR3 region has the DNA TGTGCCAGCAGTCGGAGGGGCGTGGAAGAGACCCAGTACTTC.

This chain connects TRBV7-2 to TRBJ2-3; no definite D call. Germline V lookup: CDR1 SGHTA, CDR2 FQGNSA. Trimming took 8 bases from V and 1 from J, leaving 19 bases between them. The CDR3 spans 16 residues. CDR3 in DNA: TGTGCCAGCTCATCAATCGGATCTCGCGGCACAGATACGCAGTATTTT. Encoded protein: CASSSIGSRGTDTQYF.

The chain couples TRBV7-7 to TRBJ2-7, with D possibly being TRBD1 (6 bases). CDR1 is SSHAT, CDR2 FNYEAQ, per germline (reference sequence). With 1 base removed from V and 0 bases from J, the gap between germline ends came to 10 bases. The CDR3 runs to 15 residues. The CDR3 coding sequence is TGTGCCAGCAGCTTAGAAGCAGGGGCCTCCTACGAGCAGTACTTC. This sequence encodes CASSLEAGASYEQYF. Full variable domain (rest looked up from reference TRBV7-7 and TRBJ2-7): GAGVSQSPRYKVTKRGQDVTLRCDPISSHATLYWYQQALGQGPEFLTYFNYEAQPDKSGLPSDRFSAERPEGSISTLTIQRTEQRDSAMYRCASSLEAGASYEQYFGPGTRLTVT.

This clone showed up just once. The chain carries TRBV2 and TRBJ1-5; D is ambiguous. Trimming took off 8 bases at V and 0 bases at J, with 11 bases between the two ends. Germline CDR1 and CDR2: SNHLY and FYNNEI. CDR3 length: 14 residues. CDR3 nucleotides: TGTGCCAGCGAAGGACGGTATAGCAATCAGCCCCAGCATTTT. This gives the protein CASEGRYSNQPQHF. Drawing the rest from reference TRBV2 and TRBJ1-5, the complete variable domain is EPEVTQTPSHQVTQMGQEVILRCVPISNHLYFYWYRQILGQKVEFLVSFYNNEISEKSEIFDDQFSVERPDGSNFTLKIRSTKLEDSAMYFCASEGRYSNQPQHFGDGTRLSIL.

The chain couples TRBV2 to TRBJ1-2; 7 bases align to TRBD1. The CDR3 is made up of 13 amino acids. J gave up 4 bases and V 8 bases, and 7 bases lay outside the gene matches. CDR1 is SNHLY and CDR2 is FYNNEI in the germline V gene. As DNA, the CDR3 is TGTGCCAGCTTATGGGGACAGAGCTATGGCTACACCTTC. The encoded protein is CASLWGQSYGYTF.

This rearrangement joins TRBV27 to TRBJ1-2; TRBD1 matches at 10 bases. V gave up 3 bases and J gave up 8 bases; unmatched junction bases: 3. From germline, CDR1 is MNHEY and CDR2 SMNVEV (reference sequence). This CDR3 spans 13 amino acids. The DNA of the CDR3 is TGTGCCAGCAGTTTGGGACAGGGGTGGGGCTACACCTTC. It specifies CASSLGQGWGYTF.

This chain joins TRBV7-8 and TRBJ1-6, with 7 bases that match TRBD1. The CDR3 consists of 16 residues. CDR1 and CDR2 (germline): SGHVS, FQNEAQ. V shed 1 base, J shed 7 bases, and the junction held 7 bases outside the gene matches. The CDR3 coding sequence is TGTGCCAGCAGCTTAGTCACCGGGACAGCAAATTCACCCCTCCACTTT. It encodes CASSLVTGTANSPLHF.

The V and J genes are TRBV15 and TRBJ2-7, with TRBD2 as a possible D gene (7 bases). Trimming took off 5 bases at V and 3 bases at J, with 20 bases between the two ends. Germline CDR1 and CDR2: LNHNV and YYDKDF (reference sequence). The CDR3 is made up of 16 amino acids. In DNA form, the CDR3 reads TGTGCCACCAGCCCCCCGGGGCGGGGGCCCTACTACGAGCAGTACTTC. This gives the protein CATSPPGRGPYYEQYF.

The sample holds a few counts of this clone. The chain uses TRBV16 and TRBJ1-4, with D maybe TRBD1 (6 bases). CDR1 KGHSY and CDR2 FQNENV come from the germline V gene. V was pared by 5 bases and J by 5 bases, with 15 bases between. The CDR3 extends over 15 amino acids. CDR3 residues: CASSIQGGENEKLFF. The CDR3 bases are TGTGCCAGCAGCATACAGGGTGGGGAGAATGAAAAACTGTTTTTT.

This sequence joins TRBV19 and TRBJ1-5; TRBD1 matches at 8 bases. This CDR3 has 15 residues. Germline V lookup: CDR1 LNHDA, CDR2 SQIVND (reference sequence). Unmatched junction bases numbered 7, after V lost 4 bases and J lost 5 bases. CDR3 region: CASSTTGARYQPQHF. The CDR3 DNA sequence: TGTGCCAGTAGTACGACAGGGGCCAGGTATCAGCCCCAGCATTTT.

V gene TRBV19 combines with J gene TRBJ1-5; 10 bases are a match to TRBD1. This CDR3 spans 16 amino acids. With 6 bases clipped from V and 4 bases from J, the junction kept 9 bases outside the gene matches. Germline V CDR1 and CDR2: LNHDA, SQIVND (reference sequence). The CDR3 reads CASRQWDRGQNQPQHF. The CDR3 DNA reads TGTGCCAGTAGACAATGGGACAGGGGACAAAATCAGCCCCAGCATTTT.

The V call is TRBV21-1, the J call TRBJ1-5. TRBV21-1 is described as a pseudogene. This CDR3 has 16 amino acids. CDR3 coding DNA: TGTGCCAGCAGCACTTCTTCGACTGCTAGCAATCAGCCCCAGCATTTT. Its protein is CASSTSSTASNQPQHF.

The V and J genes are TRBV4-2 and TRBJ2-3; possibly TRBD2 for D (5 bases). The germline V gene encodes CDR1 LGHNA and CDR2 YNFKEQ. The CDR3 sequence is 16 residues long. Trimming pared 4 bases from V and 4 bases from J, leaving 18 bases between. In nucleotides, the CDR3 is TGTGCCAGCAGCCCCGAACCGGGAAAAGCTGCAGATACGCAGTATTTT. It codes for CASSPEPGKAADTQYF.

The rearrangement uses TRBV6-2 or TRBV6-3 and TRBJ2-7; D assignment may be TRBD1 or TRBD2 (6 bases each). Trimming pared 6 bases from V and 3 bases from J, leaving 12 bases between. Germline CDR1 is MNHEY and CDR2 is SVGEGT. The length of the CDR3 is 13 residues. The CDR3 protein is CASSLQGGYEQYF. Written as DNA, the CDR3 is TGTGCCAGCAGCCTACAGGGAGGCTACGAGCAGTACTTC.

A single count supports this clone. The identical CDR3 is also encoded by other nucleotide sequences in the sample. J is TRBJ1-1 and V is TRBV5-1; 7 positions agree with TRBD1. The CDR3 loop spans 13 amino acids. Germline CDR1 and CDR2: SGHRS and YFSETQ. The V gene end was trimmed by 0 bases and the J gene end by 6 bases; junction bases not matched to a gene: 2. The CDR3 bases are TGCGCCAGCAGCTTGGGACAGGGCCCTGAAGCTTTCTTT. Translated, it gives CASSLGQGPEAFF.

The rearrangement uses TRBV28 and TRBJ2-1; weak D call: TRBD1 (6 bases). The V end lost 4 bases, the J end lost 10 bases, and 20 bases lay between the germline ends. The CDR3 runs to 15 residues. Germline CDR1 is MDHEN and CDR2 is SYDVKM. CDR3 amino acids: CASSYGFYRAREQFF. CDR3 nucleotides: TGTGCCAGCAGTTACGGGTTCTACAGGGCTCGCGAGCAGTTCTTC. The complete variable domain, with remaining parts taken from reference TRBV28 and TRBJ2-1, reads DVKVTQSSRYLVKRTGEKVFLECVQDMDHENMFWYRQDPGLGLRLIYFSYDVKMKEKGDIPEGYSVSREKKERFSLILESASTNQTSMYLCASSYGFYRAREQFFGPGTRLTVL.

This clone was observed a few times. The genes are TRBV7-6 and TRBJ1-4, with 10 positions matching TRBD1. The germline CDR1 and CDR2 sequences are SGHVS and FNYEAQ. Unmatched junction bases numbered 18, after V lost 4 bases and J lost 7 bases. This CDR3 region has 19 residues. Here the CDR3 DNA reads TGTGCCAGCAGCTCCTCCGGGACAGGGGATTACCGGGGAATTGAAAAACTGTTTTTT. Its translation: CASSSSGTGDYRGIEKLFF.

V and J are TRBV7-9 and TRBJ2-2; D may be TRBD1 (5 bases). This CDR3 spans 15 amino acids. V was pared by 1 base and J by 0 bases, with 6 bases between. Germline-derived CDR1 and CDR2 are SEHNR and FQNEAQ (reference sequence). CDR3 nucleotides: TGTGCCAGCAGCTTAGGGACAACGAACACCGGGGAGCTGTTTTTT. This gives the protein CASSLGTTNTGELFF.

V and J are TRBV7-8 and TRBJ2-5; tentatively, D is TRBD2 (7 bases). V lost 3 bases and J lost 4, with 12 bases in between. This CDR3 region has 14 residues. Looked up from germline, CDR1 is SGHVS and CDR2 is FQNEAQ. The CDR3, as DNA: TGTGCCAGCAGCTTGGGGGGGCGTTTAGAGACCCAGTACTTC. It is translated as CASSLGGRLETQYF. Supplemented by reference TRBV7-8 and TRBJ2-5, the full variable domain reads GAGVSQSPRYKVAKRGQDVALRCDPISGHVSLFWYQQALGQGPEFLTYFQNEAQLDKSGLPSDRFFAERPEGSVSTLKIQRTQQEDSAVYLCASSLGGRLETQYFGPGTRLLVL.

This clone has only one observation. The genes are TRBV20-1 and TRBJ2-7, with TRBD1 identical over 8 bases. The trim removed 3 bases at V and 6 bases at J, leaving 1 base unmatched. CDR3 size: 11 residues. Per the germline V gene, CDR1 is DFQATT and CDR2 is SNEGSKA (reference sequence). The chain's CDR3 is CSARTGVEQYF. In DNA, the CDR3 is TGCAGTGCTAGGACAGGGGTCGAGCAGTACTTC.

A single count supports this clone. The rearrangement joins TRBV28 to TRBJ1-2; D gene uncertain. Germline-derived CDR1 and CDR2 are MDHEN and SYDVKM. The CDR3 consists of 15 residues. With 6 bases removed from V and 3 bases from J, the gap between germline ends came to 17 bases. CDR3 protein: CASRRRITLDYGYTF. CDR3 sequence (DNA): TGTGCCAGCAGAAGAAGAATTACGCTAGACTATGGCTACACCTTC.

The gene calls are TRBV28 and TRBJ1-6; D gene unclear. Trimming left V 10 bases short and J 4 bases short, with 11 bases between. CDR1 and CDR2 from the germline V gene are MDHEN and SYDVKM. The CDR3 sequence is 13 residues long. In nucleotides, the CDR3 is TGTGCCACCGTAAGGCAGTATAATTCACCCCTCCACTTT. It codes for CATVRQYNSPLHF.